A selection of T cell receptor beta chains follows, all from one sample in a study of blood T cell repertoires in COVID-19. The table came from immunoSEQ multiplex PCR; TCRdb's copy has only in-frame clones and leaves some out. The table shows approximately 300,000 clones, with 89% occurring only once. The sample consisted of peripheral blood. Receptor source: a man younger than 35 who had recovered from COVID-19. Each CDR3 is given with its conserved first and last residue. D genes are given only for firm matches. A row's size may be missing; if present it is once, few, many or a size class.

TRBV5-1	-	TRBJ2-1	few	TGCGCCAGCAGCTTGTGGCGGCAAAACAATGAGCAGTTCTTC	CASSLWRQNNEQFF
TRBV4-1	-	TRBJ1-1	few	TGCGCCAGCAGCCAAGATCTTTCGGGAAAGACTGAAGCTTTCTTT	CASSQDLSGKTEAFF
TRBV4-1	-	TRBJ2-7	-	TGCGCCAGCAGTCAGGACACTCGCGAAAACTACGAGCAGTACTTC	CASSQDTRENYEQYF
TRBV2	-	TRBJ2-7	-	TGTGCCAGCCACCCAGTGGACTTTAACTACGAGCAGTACTTC	CASHPVDFNYEQYF
TRBV25-1	-	TRBJ1-4	-	TGTGCCAGCAGCCCGGGAAGAGAACTGTTTTTT	CASSPGRELFF
TRBV29-1	TRBD1	TRBJ2-2	-	TGCAGCGTAGCCGGGACAGGGATCGGAGGGACCGGGGAGCTGTTTTTT	CSVAGTGIGGTGELFF
TRBV5-1	TRBD2	TRBJ2-3	once	TGCGCCAGCAGCCTCCGGACTAGCGGGAGTGGCACAGATACGCAGTATTTT	CASSLRTSGSGTDTQYF
TRBV4-3	-	TRBJ1-6	-	TGCGCCAGCAGCTTCCGGGAGGCACCCCTCCACTTT	CASSFREAPLHF
TRBV5-4	-	TRBJ2-1	-	TGTGCCAGCAGCTTCCGGGTTGCGAACAATGAGCAGTTCTTC	CASSFRVANNEQFF
TRBV24-1	TRBD1	TRBJ2-5	-	TGTGCCACCAGTGATTTGACAGGGGGGAAAGAGACCCAGTACTTC	CATSDLTGGKETQYF
TRBV5-1	-	TRBJ1-1	-	TGCGCCAGCAGCTTGTCCCCGACAGGGAACACTGAAGCTTTCTTT	CASSLSPTGNTEAFF
TRBV7-2	-	TRBJ1-5	-	TGTGCCAGCAGCTTAGCAGCTCAGCCCCAGCATTTT	CASSLAAQPQHF
TRBV7-9	-	TRBJ1-2	-	TGTGCCAGCAGCTTAGATGAGAGAAAGTATGATGGCTACACCTTC	CASSLDERKYDGYTF
TRBV10-3	TRBD1	TRBJ2-7	-	TGTGCCATCAGGACCGGGACAGGGGCGGGGTACGAGCAGTACTTC	CAIRTGTGAGYEQYF
TRBV7-9	TRBD1	TRBJ2-7	-	TGTGCCAGCAGCCCCGGGACAGGGGCCCTCGAGCAGTACTTC	CASSPGTGALEQYF
TRBV24-1	TRBD2	TRBJ2-1	-	TGTGCCACCAGTGAACCGGGGGGGGATGAGCAGTTCTTC	CATSEPGGDEQFF
TRBV5-6	-	TRBJ1-2	-	TGTGCCAGCAGCTTACAGGACCGCTATGGCTACACCTTC	CASSLQDRYGYTF
TRBV7-2	TRBD2	TRBJ2-1	-	TGTGCCAGCAGCTTAAAGACTAGCGGGAGAGATGTGGGGAATGAGCAGTTCTTC	CASSLKTSGRDVGNEQFF